Following are 19 T cell receptor beta chains from one sample sequenced in a study of cytomegalovirus exposure and HLA in healthy donors. The assay was immunoSEQ multiplex PCR, and TCRdb's table has in-frame clones only and misses some. The sample has 70,000 to 75,000 clones, 94% seen once; the top ten hold roughly 3%. Sequencing used PBMCs. The receptors were sampled from a woman aged 18-30 years in good health and CMV-seropositive.

The chain combines TRBV15 with TRBJ1-1; D is perhaps TRBD1 (6 bases). CDR3 length equals 14 residues. V was cut by 2 bases and J by 6 bases, with 13 bases left in between. Germline CDR1 LNHNV, CDR2 YYDKDF (reference sequence). CDR3 region: CATSRREGESEAFF. CDR3 bases: TGTGCCACCAGCAGACGTGAGGGGGAATCTGAAGCTTTCTTT.

For this clone: A read error may account for a junction end that differs from germline. V usage is TRBV19 and J usage is TRBJ2-1; D remains ambiguous. The CDR3 covers 15 residues. The germline gives CDR1 LNHDA, CDR2 SQIVND (reference sequence). CDR3: CASSIVVTSYSEQFF. CDR3 DNA sequence: TGTGCCAGTAGTATCGTCGTCACTTCCTACAGTGAGCAGTTCTTC.

The chain couples TRBV11-2 to TRBJ1-2; 10 bases fit TRBD1. V shed 1 base, J shed 8 bases, and the junction held 13 bases outside the gene matches. The CDR3 runs 17 residues. Germline lookup yields CDR1 SGHAT and CDR2 FQNNGV. The CDR3 bases are TGTGCCAGCAGCTTAGGGCCGGGACAGGGGAAGAGTGACGGCTACACCTTC. Protein product: CASSLGPGQGKSDGYTF.

V and J are TRBV5-4 and TRBJ2-5; the D gene is possibly TRBD2 (5 bases). V lost 4 bases and J lost 5, with 21 bases in between. Germline CDR1 SGHNT, CDR2 YYREEE (reference sequence). The CDR3 loop spans 16 amino acids. Here the CDR3 reads CASSTDLGSPAETQYF. The CDR3 nucleotides read TGTGCCAGCAGCACTGATCTGGGGAGCCCGGCGGAGACCCAGTACTTC.

This rearrangement joins TRBV29-1 to TRBJ1-2; D gene uncertain. V was trimmed by 7 bases and J by 5 bases, leaving 11 bases between them. Germline values: CDR1 SQVTM, CDR2 ANQGSEA. This CDR3 is built from 11 residues. CDR3 bases: TGCAGCGGGGCCTTGACATATGGCTACACCTTC. This encodes CSGALTYGYTF.

This chain connects TRBV28 to TRBJ2-3; 12 bases align to TRBD2. The CDR3 has 15 residues. From germline, CDR1 is MDHEN and CDR2 SYDVKM. V was clipped by 1 base and J by 4 bases; unmatched bases: 0. The CDR3 coding sequence is TGTGCCAGCAGTTTATCTAGCGGGAGGGCAGATACGCAGTATTTT. It yields the protein CASSLSSGRADTQYF.

The V gene is TRBV25-1, the J gene TRBJ1-1, with D possibly matching TRBD1 (6 bases). CDR1 and CDR2 (germline): MGHDK, SYGVNS. V lost 0 bases and J lost 3, with 11 bases in between. The CDR3 has 15 residues. CDR3 DNA: TGTGCCAGCAGTGAATACCGGGGGGCCCACACTGAAGCTTTCTTT. This sequence encodes CASSEYRGAHTEAFF.

This rearrangement joins TRBV13 to TRBJ2-6, with 8 bases that match TRBD1. The CDR3 runs to 15 residues. The J segment lost 1 base and the V segment lost 6 bases, leaving 2 bases of the junction unmatched. The germline V gene encodes CDR1 PRHDT and CDR2 FYEKMQ (reference sequence). The CDR3 is CASRDRGSGANVLTF. CDR3 DNA sequence: TGTGCCAGCAGAGACAGGGGTTCTGGGGCCAACGTCCTGACTTTC.

The rearrangement links TRBV2 to TRBJ2-1, with a tentative D call TRBD2 (6 bases). The V end lost 4 bases, the J end lost 5 bases, and 15 bases lay between the germline ends. The V gene's germline CDR1 is SNHLY and CDR2 FYNNEI. The CDR3 runs 15 residues. The CDR3 DNA sequence: TGTGCCAGCAGTGCCCCTACCCGGAGGGACAATGAGCAGTTCTTC. Protein sequence: CASSAPTRRDNEQFF.

The chain uses TRBV15 and TRBJ1-1; the match to TRBD1 covers 12 bases. This CDR3 contains 17 residues. V lost 0 bases and J lost 5; bases outside the gene matches: 7. In germline, CDR1 is LNHNV, CDR2 YYDKDF (reference sequence). For the CDR3, the DNA is TGTGCCACCAGCAGAGAGGGGACAGGGGGCAAGAGAACTGAAGCTTTCTTT. Residues: CATSREGTGGKRTEAFF.

The rearrangement joins TRBV10-2 to TRBJ2-2, with 8 bases aligning to TRBD2. The V segment lost 3 bases and the J segment 4 bases; nucleotides outside the gene matches: 7. The CDR3 totals 16 residues. Looked up from germline, CDR1 is WSHSY and CDR2 is SAAADI. The CDR3 nucleotides read TGCGCCAGCAGTGACCCGACTAGCGCGGGCACCGGGGAGCTGTTTTTT. Translating gives CASSDPTSAGTGELFF.

This sequence joins TRBV5-1 and TRBJ2-3; 8 bases agree with TRBD1. Germline CDR1 SGHRS, CDR2 YFSETQ. Trimming cost V 4 bases and J 5 bases; bases outside gene matches: 9. The CDR3 loop spans 15 amino acids. The CDR3: CASSVRDRSLDTQYF. CDR3 nucleotides: TGCGCCAGCAGCGTTAGGGACAGGAGTTTAGATACGCAGTATTTT.

V is TRBV5-1 and J is TRBJ2-5, with a tentative D call TRBD1 (6 bases). V was trimmed by 4 bases and J by 4 bases, leaving 20 bases between them. This CDR3 has 16 amino acids. Germline CDR1 and CDR2: SGHRS and YFSETQ. The CDR3 DNA reads TGCGCCAGCAGCCCGGAACAGGGCCCGAGGCGAGAGACCCAGTACTTC. Translated, it gives CASSPEQGPRRETQYF.

In this sample, this clone turned up a few times. The V call is TRBV27, the J call TRBJ1-6, with D perhaps matching TRBD1 (5 bases). The length of the CDR3 is 14 residues. CDR1 MNHEY and CDR2 SMNVEV come from the germline V gene (reference sequence). Trimming took 4 bases from V and 7 from J, leaving 11 bases between them. The CDR3 DNA is TGTGCCAGCAGTTGGCAGGGAAGGAATTCACCCCTCCACTTT. Translation: CASSWQGRNSPLHF.

The chain links TRBV7-9 to TRBJ2-1, with TRBD1 identical over 7 bases. CDR3 length: 15 amino acids. In germline, CDR1 is SEHNR, CDR2 FQNEAQ (reference sequence). Trimming took 5 bases from V and 10 from J; bases not matched to a gene: 14. The CDR3 DNA follows: TGTGCCAGCAGCCAGTTAGGACAGGATTTCTGGGAGCAGTTCTTC. Translating it yields CASSQLGQDFWEQFF.

The rearrangement uses TRBV27 and TRBJ2-3, with TRBD1 matching over 9 bases. The CDR3 extends over 16 amino acids. The germline V gene encodes CDR1 MNHEY and CDR2 SMNVEV (reference sequence). V gave up 4 bases and J gave up 3 bases; unmatched junction bases: 8. Here the CDR3 reads CASSWGPGQGTDTQYF. DNA for the CDR3: TGTGCCAGCAGTTGGGGACCGGGACAGGGTACAGATACGCAGTATTTT.

This rearrangement joins TRBV11-2 to TRBJ2-5; 8 positions agree with TRBD1. The CDR3 runs 17 residues. The J segment lost 5 bases and the V segment lost 1 base, leaving 12 bases of the junction unmatched. CDR1 and CDR2 (germline): SGHAT, FQNNGV. In DNA form, the CDR3 reads TGTGCCAGCAGCTTAGCATTTAGGCAGGGGGCTGGGGAGACCCAGTACTTC. It specifies CASSLAFRQGAGETQYF. Using reference TRBV11-2 and TRBJ2-5 for the parts outside the CDR3, the full variable domain is EAGVAQSPRYKIIEKRQSVAFWCNPISGHATLYWYQQILGQGPKLLIQFQNNGVVDDSQLPKDRFSAERLKGVDSTLKIQPAKLEDSAVYLCASSLAFRQGAGETQYFGPGTRLLVL.

This chain links TRBV6-1 with TRBJ2-7, with 9 bases that match TRBD2. This CDR3 is 14 amino acids long. Germline values: CDR1 MNHNS, CDR2 SASEGT. V lost 7 bases and J lost 3; bases outside the gene matches: 7. The CDR3 sequence is CASIRSGGYYEQYF. In DNA form, the CDR3 reads TGTGCCAGCATTCGTAGCGGGGGTTACTACGAGCAGTACTTC.

In DNA form, the CDR3 reads TGTGCCAGCAGCTTAGACAGGGTGGGTGAGCAGTTCTTC. The encoded protein is CASSLDRVGEQFF. The rearrangement uses TRBV7-6 and TRBJ2-1; D possibly corresponds to TRBD1 (6 bases). The CDR3 sequence is 13 residues long. Germline CDR1 is SGHVS and CDR2 is FNYEAQ. The V end was cut by 1 base, the J end by 9 bases, with 10 bases between.